This T cell receptor (beta chain) appears in the sequencing data of a study of blood T cell repertoires in COVID-19 (dated by TCRdb to between 2020 and 2021). About the investigation overall: Samples from collaborators originated in the United States, Italy and Spain and spanned both the acute and convalescent phases of COVID-19. The samples were drawn from the first 160 participants of the ongoing ImmuneRACE study and from 1,200 or so subjects provided by 6 global collaborators. Sample metadata almost always included a de-identified subject ID, COVID-19 status, age in years and sex. Deeply sampled blood TCRbeta repertoires from subjects exposed to, actively infected with, or recovered from COVID-19 were included in the dataset. The material from the prospective study consisted of cDNA or gDNA derived from T cells, B-cell-depleted T cells, or PBMCs. A freely available public database, intended as a resource for researchers studying the immune response to SARS-CoV-2, is where the repertoires were released. HLA class I and class II types, where available, came from metadata supplied by the sample provider rather than from assay-based typing.

In Seattle, one collaborating source enrolled patients while the infection was active and tracked those patients longitudinally over the course of disease. The collaborating institutions used their own protocols to collect whole blood in K2EDTA tubes. For TCRbeta analysis, collaborator samples were shipped as frozen whole blood, as isolated PBMCs, or as DNA extracted from either sample type. Findings and caveats that apply to the study as a whole: How much clinical and demographic metadata was included differed by source and by participant, and the metadata was provided uncurated.

V ends up 3 bases short and J 4 bases short, with an unmatched junction base count of 7. Its CDR3 holds 16 amino acids, cysteine through phenylalanine. Kept here is only the CDR3 DNA, which spans 48 bases and is read in frame from base 1. According to the germline V gene, CDR1 reads KGHDR and CDR2 reads SFDVKD. The immunoSEQ Assay, a bias-controlled multiplex PCR, was used to amplify TCRbeta CDR3 regions from genomic DNA. The published analysis was carried out like this. The number of nucleated cells in each sample was estimated by amplification of reference gene primers within the assay. Sequence reads were collapsed and filtered to measure the absolute abundance of every unique TCRbeta CDR3 rearrangement. For each sample, productive Simpson clonality was calculated as the square root of Simpson's diversity index across productive rearrangements. This is the immuneACCESS table as TCRdb keeps it, with only in-frame sequences that have V and J called. A part of the clones is gone; compared with another copy, unresolved V genes explain less than half, and the rest is unexplained. V, J and clone size derive from that table, while D and trimming were established from the DNA sequence. This sample holds 390,000 or so clones; 80% to 90% were observed only once. Around 3% of the sample goes to the ten largest clones.

With regard to this clone: Its antigen has not been determined. Base-call qualities are not available, and no considerably larger clone is one nucleotide away.

The sample was peripheral blood. In this chain, TRBV24-1 is recombined with TRBJ1-5; 8 bases in between match TRBD1. The receptor's source is a woman in her thirties with COVID-19, enrolled during active disease. The CDR3 has the sequence CATSDATGVGNQPQHF. The DNA reads TGTGCCACCAGTGATGCGACAGGGGTGGGAAATCAGCCCCAGCATTTT.